This T cell receptor beta chain was found in a study of human T cells and chemical hapten exposure (dated by TCRdb to about 2021). In the study overall: For sensitization, 2% DPC in acetone was applied to a 2 cm by 2 cm area of upper inner arm skin. Throughout the study period of approximately 23 weeks, patients also received therapeutic DPC doses to the scalp every week. Patch testing on the upper back used Finn chambers containing 0.01% DPC, with scoring done after 6 days according to International Contact Dermatitis Research Group standards. Alopecia areata with under or over 50% scalp involvement, alopecia totalis and alopecia universalis were represented in the patient cohort, which was mostly female. Libraries were combined into a pool for sequencing, and differences in TCR yield between samples came mainly from small differences in library volumes within the pool. In alopecia patients, the study followed how the peripheral blood TCR repertoire changed in vivo over primary and secondary sensitization to diphenylcyclopropenone (DPC), a hapten. Patient blood was sampled pre-sensitization (week 0) and at 2, 6 and about 24 weeks after DPC sensitization. About 30 alopecia patients provided blood for TCR sequencing at one to four time points (pre-sensitization, 2, 6 and 24 weeks).

As for this clonotype: The specificity of this receptor is unknown. Base quality data are lacking; no much larger clone is found one base away.

Read against the paper, the sample's time point label means: patch test 1, 2 weeks after DPC sensitization. What this sample's treatment or condition label stands for: therapeutic diphenylcyclopropenone sensitization with weekly scalp DPC. At each patch-test visit, blood was drawn before the patch test was applied. Patients were considered eligible if aged 18 to 70, diagnosed with alopecia and deemed suitable for DPC therapy, and patients were excluded if pregnant. Unfractionated whole blood was collected in Tempus Blood RNA tubes, and total RNA was extracted from that blood. Including the terminal cysteine and phenylalanine, the CDR3 comprises 18 residues. CDR3 DNA is the only sequence kept; it has 54 bases, read in frame from the first base. From a lookup of the germline V gene, CDR1 and CDR2 are MNHEY and SVGAGI. Compared with germline, V lacks 4 bases and J lacks 3 bases; bases without a gene match: 13.

On the study overall, not on this receptor specifically: Repeated subsampling changed both the strength of the expansion versus patch-test correlation and the threshold at which that correlation became significant. Patch test score was positively correlated with the number of PT1 expanded TCRs, with significance at thresholds 8, 16 and 32 but not at 4. No change with DPC sensitization was found in the number of TCRs above 1 in 1000 frequency, and no evidence of global repertoire structure alterations was found. Significantly more large CDR3 similarity clusters were formed by expanded TCRs than by pre-sensitization or healthy control sets, consistent with antigen-driven responses. Because all patients had alopecia, a presumed autoimmune disease, the immune response of the patients might differ from that of healthy individuals.

Library creation used RACE. The instrument given in TCRdb is NextSeq 500. Library preparation attached unique molecular identifiers to individual cDNA molecules for quantitative, reproducible TCR counting. Both TCR alpha and TCR beta chains were sequenced from each blood RNA sample. Per the source publication's procedure: Samples had a median of roughly 87,000 TCRs, with a range from about 23,224 to 750,000. V, J and CDR3 annotation of the TCR reads was carried out using the Decombinator software suite. For the PS versus PT1 abundance plots, all samples were subsampled to the same number of TCRs (28,000). TCRs were defined as expanded if absent before sensitization and observed at least eight times at the 2-week time point. Starting from the raw public reads, TCRdb applied fastp trimming at Q25, assembled clones with MiXCR and retained in-frame beta chains. All rows with the same CDR3 protein become a single entry with the most common DNA and genes. The V and J calls were determined by TCRdb, not by the authors. This sample gives about 82,000 distinct CDR3 sequences in total; roughly 10% of them show up just once. Around 4.4% of the sample is taken by the ten largest.

The material was whole blood, obtained in connection with sensitization to the hapten diphenylcyclopropenone (DPC). The receptor comes from a woman aged 50 to 65 with alopecia areata. Some clones in this sample may be carry-over from other donors' samples. This sequence uses TRBV6-5 and TRBJ2-1, with 9 middle bases fitting TRBD2. Read as DNA, the sequence is TGTGCCAGCAGTTTCATGCGGGGGGGCCTCGGGCTCTACAATGAGCAGTTCTTC. Translated, it reads CASSFMRGGLGLYNEQFF.